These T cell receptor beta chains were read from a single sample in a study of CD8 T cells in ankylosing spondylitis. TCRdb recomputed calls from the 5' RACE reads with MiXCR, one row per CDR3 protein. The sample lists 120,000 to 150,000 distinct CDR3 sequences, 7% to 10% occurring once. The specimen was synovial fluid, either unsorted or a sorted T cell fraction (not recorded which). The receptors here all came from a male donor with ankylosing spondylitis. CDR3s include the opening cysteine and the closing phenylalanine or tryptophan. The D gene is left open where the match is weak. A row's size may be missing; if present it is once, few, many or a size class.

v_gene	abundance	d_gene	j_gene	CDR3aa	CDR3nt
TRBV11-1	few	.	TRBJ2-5	CASSRGGQETQYF	TGTGCCAGCAGCCGTGGGGGTCAAGAGACCCAGTACTTC
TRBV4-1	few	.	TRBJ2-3	CASSQDDDTNSNTDTQYF	TGCGCCAGCAGCCAAGATGACGACACCAACAGCAACACAGATACGCAGTATTTT
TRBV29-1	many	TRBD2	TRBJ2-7	CSVLKPGLAGEQYF	TGCAGCGTCCTAAAGCCGGGACTAGCGGGCGAGCAGTACTTC
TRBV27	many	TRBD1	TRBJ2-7	CASSVRTGSYEQYF	TGTGCCAGCAGTGTCAGGACAGGGTCGTACGAGCAGTACTTC
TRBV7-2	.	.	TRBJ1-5	CASSVSGVWANQPQHF	TGTGCCAGCAGCGTAAGCGGGGTTTGGGCAAATCAGCCCCAGCATTTT
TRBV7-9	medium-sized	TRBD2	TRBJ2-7	CASSFPGLAEYEQYF	TGTGCCAGCAGCTTCCCGGGACTAGCGGAGTACGAGCAGTACTTC
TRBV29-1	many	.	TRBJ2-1	CSIGSDNEQFF	TGCAGCATTGGGTCCGACAATGAGCAGTTCTTC
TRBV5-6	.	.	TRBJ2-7	CASSSRISSYEQYF	TGTGCCAGCAGCTCCAGAATAAGCTCCTACGAGCAGTACTTC
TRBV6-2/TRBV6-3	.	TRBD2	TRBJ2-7	CASSPPGLAGREQYF	TGTGCCAGCAGTCCCCCTGGACTAGCGGGACGCGAGCAGTACTTC
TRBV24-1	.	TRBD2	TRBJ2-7	CATSDAGTSGVSSYEQYF	TGTGCCACCAGTGATGCCGGGACTAGCGGGGTTTCGTCCTACGAGCAGTACTTC
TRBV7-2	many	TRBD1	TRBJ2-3	CASSHRTGGPDTQYF	TGTGCCAGCAGCCACCGGACAGGTGGGCCAGATACGCAGTATTTT
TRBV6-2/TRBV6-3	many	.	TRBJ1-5	CASSYRSGQPQHF	TGTGCCAGCAGTTATCGGTCTGGGCAGCCCCAGCATTTT
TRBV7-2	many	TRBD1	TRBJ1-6	CASSRRTGGDSPLHF	TGTGCCAGCAGCAGACGGACAGGGGGAGATTCACCCCTCCACTTT
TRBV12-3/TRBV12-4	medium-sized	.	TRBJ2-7	CASSLAGSSHEQYF	TGTGCCAGCAGTTTAGCCGGTAGTAGCCACGAGCAGTACTTC
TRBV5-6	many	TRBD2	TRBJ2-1	CASSSRLAGTNEQFF	TGTGCCAGCAGCTCCCGACTAGCGGGAACTAATGAGCAGTTCTTC
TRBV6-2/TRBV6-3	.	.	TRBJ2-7	CASSYRLLAEQYF	TGTGCCAGCAGTTACCGGCTGTTGGCGGAGCAGTACTTC
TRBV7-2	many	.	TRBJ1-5	CASSLEAGIYQPQHF	TGTGCCAGCAGCTTAGAGGCGGGGATTTATCAGCCCCAGCATTTT
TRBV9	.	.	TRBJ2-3	CAVPAGTDTQYF	TGTGCCGTACCTGCAGGGACAGATACGCAGTATTTT
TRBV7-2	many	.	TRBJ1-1	CASSLGGQGSTEAFF	TGTGCCAGCAGCTTAGGGGGGCAGGGAAGCACTGAAGCTTTCTTT
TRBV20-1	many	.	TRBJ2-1	CSVRSGEKGNEQFF	TGCAGTGTCAGATCGGGAGAAAAGGGCAATGAGCAGTTCTTC
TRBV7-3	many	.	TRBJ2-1	CASSQTSSYNEQFF	TGTGCCAGCAGCCAGACTAGCTCCTACAATGAGCAGTTCTTC
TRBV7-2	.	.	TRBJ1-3	CASSLGGPGNTIYF	TGTGCCAGCAGCTTAGGGGGACCGGGAAACACCATATATTTT
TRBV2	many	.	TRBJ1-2	CASSATEDYGYTF	TGTGCCAGCAGCGCCACAGAGGACTATGGCTACACCTTC
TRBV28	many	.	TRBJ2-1	CASTIGGYEQFF	TGTGCCAGCACCATAGGAGGGTATGAGCAGTTCTTC
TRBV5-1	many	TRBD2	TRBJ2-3	CASSLGFSGRTTDTQYF	TGCGCCAGCAGCTTGGGGTTCAGCGGGAGGACCACAGATACGCAGTATTTT
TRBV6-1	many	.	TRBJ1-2	CASRGFGNYGYTF	TGTGCCAGCAGGGGGTTTGGCAACTATGGCTACACCTTC
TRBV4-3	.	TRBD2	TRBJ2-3	CASSQVPLAGDTQYF	TGCGCCAGCAGCCAAGTACCACTAGCGGGGGATACGCAGTATTTT
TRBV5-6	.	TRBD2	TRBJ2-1	CARGPGLAGRYNEQFF	TGTGCCAGGGGCCCGGGGCTAGCGGGAAGGTACAATGAGCAGTTCTTC
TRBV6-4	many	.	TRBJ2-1	CASSDGGASYNEQFF	TGTGCCAGCAGTGACGGGGGCGCCTCCTACAATGAGCAGTTCTTC
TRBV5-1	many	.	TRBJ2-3	CASRDPRGTDTQYF	TGCGCCAGCCGGGACCCACGCGGCACAGATACGCAGTATTTT
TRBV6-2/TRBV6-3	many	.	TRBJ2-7	CASTFGRTGGDQYF	TGTGCCAGCACCTTCGGACGGACCGGCGGGGATCAGTACTTC
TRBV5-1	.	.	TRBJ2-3	CASSLQGGGTDTQYF	TGCGCCAGCAGCCTTCAGGGCGGGGGCACAGATACGCAGTATTTT
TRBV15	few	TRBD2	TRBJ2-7	CATSTWGGHEQYF	TGTGCCACCAGCACCTGGGGGGGTCACGAGCAGTACTTC
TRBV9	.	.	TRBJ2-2	CASSVTGNTGELFF	TGTGCCAGCAGCGTTACAGGGAACACCGGGGAGCTGTTTTTT
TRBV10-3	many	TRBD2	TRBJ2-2	CAISESRGGRARIPGELFF	TGTGCCATCAGTGAGTCCCGAGGCGGGAGGGCCAGGATTCCCGGGGAGCTGTTTTTT
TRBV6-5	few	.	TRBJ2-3	CASSGGDTQYF	TGTGCCAGCAGTGGGGGGGATACGCAGTATTTT
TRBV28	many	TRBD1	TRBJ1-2	CASSKYRGRGYTF	TGTGCCAGCAGCAAATACAGGGGGCGAGGCTACACCTTC
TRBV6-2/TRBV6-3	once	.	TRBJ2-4	CASSRQGSGAKNIQYF	TGTGCCAGCAGCCGACAAGGAAGCGGAGCCAAAAACATTCAGTACTTC
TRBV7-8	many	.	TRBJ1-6	CASSSYRVNSPLHF	TGTGCCAGCAGCTCCTACAGGGTCAATTCACCCCTCCACTTT
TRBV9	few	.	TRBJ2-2	CASSVAGANTGELFF	TGTGCCAGCAGCGTTGCCGGGGCTAACACCGGGGAGCTGTTTTTT
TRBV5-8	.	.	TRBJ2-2	CASSPGLDTGVLFF	TGTGCCAGCAGCCCTGGGCTCGACACCGGGGTGCTGTTTTTT
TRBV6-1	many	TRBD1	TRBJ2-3	CASATGGAVLYTQYF	TGTGCCAGCGCCACAGGGGGCGCGGTGCTATATACGCAGTATTTT
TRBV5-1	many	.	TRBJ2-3	CASSLVSDTQYF	TGCGCCAGCAGCTTGGTTTCAGATACGCAGTATTTT
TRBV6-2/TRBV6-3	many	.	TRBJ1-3	CASTYAGTGNTIYF	TGTGCCAGCACCTACGCGGGGACTGGAAACACCATATATTTT
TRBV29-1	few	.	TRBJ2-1	CSVEGGRGYSYNEQFF	TGCAGCGTTGAAGGGGGCAGAGGATACTCCTACAATGAGCAGTTCTTC
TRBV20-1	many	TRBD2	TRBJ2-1	CSATPRLAGEDEQFF	TGCAGTGCGACCCCCAGGCTAGCGGGAGAGGATGAGCAGTTCTTC
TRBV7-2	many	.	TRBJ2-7	CASSLGRQQGDYEQYF	TGTGCCAGCAGCTTAGGCAGGCAACAAGGGGACTACGAGCAGTACTTC